Listed here are 20 T cell receptor beta chains from one sample, sequenced in a study of identical twins (dated by TCRdb to the mid-2010s). Receptor amplification or capture employed 5' RACE. Sequencing used an Illumina HiSeq 2000. TCRdb reprocessed the public reads (quality trimming at Q25 with fastp, clone calling with MiXCR) and kept in-frame beta chains. Rows are unified per CDR3 protein, each entry keeping the most common DNA and genes. The sample includes roughly 700,000 distinct CDR3 sequences, with 8% to 9% observed a single time. Of the sample, roughly 0.97% falls within the top ten clones. These data were also reused for a study on yellow fever vaccine responses in identical twins.

Sequenced input: PBMCs. The receptors stem from a woman aged 18-29 years in good health.

This clonotype showed up many times. The genes are TRBV12-3 or TRBV12-4 and TRBJ2-3; TRBD1 agrees at 9 bases. The CDR3 spans 16 residues. The ends lost 5 bases at V and 4 bases at J; junction bases unmatched: 10. In DNA, the CDR3 is TGTGCCAGCAGTGACCGGGACAGGGTCCGGTCAGATACGCAGTATTTT. Translating gives CASSDRDRVRSDTQYF.

This clonotype was seen many times. V usage is TRBV7-8 and J usage is TRBJ2-1, with 7 bases aligning to TRBD1. The ends lost 2 bases at V and 7 bases at J; junction bases unmatched: 14. CDR1 SGHVS and CDR2 FQNEAQ come from the germline V gene. The length of the CDR3 is 17 residues. DNA for the CDR3: TGTGCCAGCAGCTTACGGTCCGGGACAGTAAATGTTAATGAGCAGTTCTTC. Translated: CASSLRSGTVNVNEQFF.

This clonotype was observed a few times. J is TRBJ2-7 and V is TRBV20-1, with D maybe TRBD1 (6 bases). The V gene's germline CDR1 is DFQATT and CDR2 SNEGSKA (reference sequence). V was pared by 0 bases and J by 6 bases, with 15 bases between. The length of the CDR3 is 14 residues. CDR3 sequence reads: CSARDVRGRLEQYF. Written as DNA, the CDR3 is TGCAGTGCTAGAGATGTCAGGGGACGCCTCGAGCAGTACTTC.

The chain has TRBV4-2 and TRBJ2-2; 9 bases map to TRBD2. In germline, CDR1 is LGHNA, CDR2 YNFKEQ. Trimming removed 0 bases from V and 7 bases from J; junction bases left unmatched: 12. CDR3 size: 18 residues. The CDR3 loop is CASSQDVASGVDGGELFF. The CDR3 coding sequence is TGTGCCAGCAGCCAAGATGTAGCTAGCGGGGTCGACGGCGGGGAGCTGTTTTTT.

The sample holds a few counts of this clonotype. This rearrangement joins TRBV25-1 to TRBJ2-2, with D unclear. V gave up 1 base and J gave up 4 bases, with 10 bases separating them. CDR3 length: 15 amino acids. CDR1 MGHDK and CDR2 SYGVNS come from the germline V gene. CDR3 bases: TGTGCCAGCAGTGAATGGTTGGGCAGCACCGGGGAGCTGTTTTTT. It encodes CASSEWLGSTGELFF.

This clonotype was seen ten or more times. The chain uses TRBV29-1 and TRBJ2-7; TRBD2 is a possible D gene (5 bases). The V end lost 5 bases, the J end lost 0 bases, and 14 bases lay between the germline ends. Germline V lookup: CDR1 SQVTM, CDR2 ANQGSEA. The CDR3 has 14 residues. The CDR3 coding sequence is TGCAGCGTTAGGGTGAGCGGAAGCTCCTACGAGCAGTACTTC. Amino acids: CSVRVSGSSYEQYF.

This clonotype appeared a few times. This chain links TRBV7-3 with TRBJ2-1, with 12 bases aligning to TRBD2. With V trimmed by 2 bases and J by 4 bases, 6 bases remained unmatched. The CDR3 length is 17 residues. CDR1 and CDR2 (germline): SGHTA, FQGTGA. CDR3: CASSLPTSGGNYNEQFF. The CDR3 region has the DNA TGTGCCAGCAGCTTACCGACTAGCGGGGGAAATTACAATGAGCAGTTCTTC.

The chain uses TRBV2 and TRBJ2-2, with D perhaps matching TRBD1 or TRBD2 (5 bases each). Trimming removed 5 bases from V and 2 bases from J, with 9 bases in between. CDR1 and CDR2 (germline): SNHLY, FYNNEI. This CDR3 has 14 residues. CDR3 loop: CASSKGPNTGELFF. The CDR3 coding sequence is TGTGCCAGCAGTAAGGGACCAAACACCGGGGAGCTGTTTTTT.

V gene TRBV3-1 combines with J gene TRBJ2-1; 7 bases map to TRBD2. Trimming removed 11 bases from V and 6 bases from J; junction bases left unmatched: 16. The CDR3 is 15 residues long. Germline V gives CDR1 LGHDT, CDR2 YNNKEL (reference sequence). This chain's CDR3 is CASSPQSGAFNEQFF. In DNA, the CDR3 is TGTGCCTCCAGCCCCCAGAGCGGGGCTTTCAATGAGCAGTTCTTC.

This clonotype appeared a few times. The chain couples TRBV9 to TRBJ2-7; 10 nucleotides align to TRBD2. The length of the CDR3 is 15 residues. V lost 4 bases, J lost 5 bases, and 9 bases stayed unmatched. Germline CDR1 is SGDLS and CDR2 is YYNGEE. The CDR3 DNA sequence: TGTGCCAGCAGCTCCAGACTAGCGGGTACGGACGAGCAGTACTTC. It encodes CASSSRLAGTDEQYF.

This clonotype was recorded a few times. The V gene is TRBV20-1, the J gene TRBJ2-5; TRBD2 aligns across 7 bases. Germline lookup yields CDR1 DFQATT and CDR2 SNEGSKA (reference sequence). V shed 3 bases, J shed 7 bases, and the junction held 8 bases outside the gene matches. The CDR3 consists of 13 residues. The CDR3 loop reads CSASSLGGLTQYF. The CDR3 DNA reads TGCAGTGCTAGTTCCCTCGGGGGGTTGACCCAGTACTTC.

This chain joins TRBV4-2 and TRBJ2-5, with 12 bases lining up with TRBD2. Germline CDR1 reads LGHNA; CDR2 reads YNFKEQ. The CDR3 spans 16 residues. The J segment lost 3 bases and the V segment lost 1 base, leaving 3 bases of the junction unmatched. CDR3 in DNA: TGTGCCAGCAGCCAAGGGCTAGCGGGGGGGGAAGAGACCCAGTACTTC. Translation gives CASSQGLAGGEETQYF.

This clonotype was seen more than once but under ten times. The genes are TRBV5-1 and TRBJ1-2; D not certain. Trimming shortened V by 5 bases and J by 5 bases, and 13 bases separated the two germline ends. This CDR3 spans 13 amino acids. The germline gives CDR1 SGHRS, CDR2 YFSETQ. The CDR3 DNA reads as TGCGCCAGCAGGATCGAACAGAGATATGGCTACACCTTC. Residues: CASRIEQRYGYTF.

The CDR3 spells CASSPGRGRGLNGETQYF. The CDR3 DNA follows: TGCGCCAGCAGCCCGGGACGGGGGCGGGGACTAAACGGAGAGACCCAGTACTTC. V usage is TRBV5-1 and J usage is TRBJ2-5; possibly TRBD2 for D (7 bases). The V and J ends lost 4 bases and 4 bases respectively, with 26 bases between them. This CDR3 spans 18 amino acids. Per germline, CDR1 SGHRS and CDR2 YFSETQ.

Many counts were recorded for this clonotype. The rearrangement links TRBV25-1 to TRBJ1-6; unclear D gene. Trimming shortened V by 2 bases and J by 8 bases, and 7 bases separated the two germline ends. This CDR3 contains 13 residues. Germline CDR1 MGHDK, CDR2 SYGVNS. CDR3 sequence: CASSEIGDSPLHF. The CDR3 region has the DNA TGTGCCAGCAGTGAAATCGGGGATTCACCCCTCCACTTT. The complete variable domain, with remaining parts taken from reference TRBV25-1 and TRBJ1-6, reads EADIYQTPRYLVIGTGKKITLECSQTMGHDKMYWYQQDPGMELHLIHYSYGVNSTEKGDLSSESTVSRIRTEHFPLTLESARPSHTSQYLCASSEIGDSPLHFGNGTRLTVT.

The table lists this clonotype with many counts. The CDR3 spells CASSGRDGATNEKLFF. The CDR3 DNA reads TGCGCCAGCAGCGGAAGAGACGGTGCAACTAATGAAAAACTGTTTTTT. V gene TRBV4-1 combines with J gene TRBJ1-4; D gene ambiguous. Looked up from germline, CDR1 is MGHRA and CDR2 is YSYEKL. Trimming removed 5 bases from V and 0 bases from J, with 13 bases in between. This CDR3 is built from 16 residues.

This rearrangement joins TRBV5-5 to TRBJ2-7; unclear D gene. The germline CDR1 and CDR2 sequences are SGHKS and YYEKEE (reference sequence). Trimming took off 0 bases at V and 3 bases at J, with 13 bases between the two ends. This CDR3 spans 15 amino acids. The CDR3 DNA sequence: TGTGCCAGCAGCTTGGTCCGGATACCCTACTACGAGCAGTACTTC. Translating it yields CASSLVRIPYYEQYF. The full variable domain, in which reference TRBV5-5 and TRBJ2-7 provide the parts outside the CDR3, is DAGVTQSPTHLIKTRGQQVTLRCSPISGHKSVSWYQQVLGQGPQFIFQYYEKEERGRGNFPDRFSARQFPNYSSELNVNALLLGDSALYLCASSLVRIPYYEQYFGPGTRLTVT.

V and J are TRBV19 and TRBJ2-2, with no clear D. Germline V gene data show CDR1 as LNHDA and CDR2 as SQIVND (reference sequence). This CDR3 region has 10 residues. V lost 6 bases to trimming and J lost 6 bases, with 2 bases between them. CDR3: CASRAGELFF. CDR3 in DNA: TGTGCCAGTAGAGCCGGGGAGCTGTTTTTT. The variable domain in full, completed from reference TRBV19 and TRBJ2-2, reads DGGITQSPKYLFRKEGQNVTLSCEQNLNHDAMYWYRQDPGQGLRLIYYSQIVNDFQKGDIAEGYSVSREKKESFPLTVTSAQKNPTAFYLCASRAGELFFGEGSRLTVL.

This clonotype was seen ten or more times. The gene calls are TRBV12-3 or TRBV12-4 and TRBJ2-2; 10 bases map to TRBD2. The CDR3 is 15 amino acids. The V segment lost 4 bases and the J segment 6 bases; nucleotides outside the gene matches: 5. In nucleotides, the CDR3 is TGTGCCAGCAGTTACCTAGCGGGAGTTCCCGGGGAGCTGTTTTTT. Its translation: CASSYLAGVPGELFF.

This clonotype was seen many times. The chain couples TRBV12-3 or TRBV12-4 to TRBJ2-2; D is unresolved. The CDR3 length is 12 residues. V lost 4 bases and J lost 4, with 4 bases in between. CDR3 sequence: CASSWFTGELFF. For the CDR3, the DNA is TGTGCCAGCAGTTGGTTCACCGGGGAGCTGTTTTTT.